This T cell receptor beta chain was sequenced during a study of blood T cell repertoires in COVID-19. For the study at large: Nucleic acid was either cDNA or gDNA, and it came from T cells, B-cell-depleted T cells, or PBMCs.

Grouping used clinical history reported by participants in a survey and questionnaire. In the study's own analysis: Reference gene primers were amplified, and this amplification served to estimate nucleated cell counts. The protocol was immunoSEQ multiplex PCR, while the TCRdb copy is restricted to in-frame clones and leaves out a portion. Clonal size and the V and J genes are those of that table, whereas D and trimming came from the DNA. The sample shows 430,000 or so clones, roughly 84% of them seen only once. J gave up 5 bases and V 5 bases, and 14 bases lay outside the gene matches. The CDR3 has 17 residues. Per the germline V gene, CDR1 is MNHEY and CDR2 is SMNVEV (reference sequence).

The material sequenced was PBMCs or T cells enriched from blood (not recorded which). The clonotype comes from a young woman who had been exposed to COVID-19. The chain has TRBV27 and TRBJ2-7, with 11 bases matching TRBD2. The CDR3 coding sequence is TGTGCCAGCAGTAGCCCCGCACTAGCGGGAGTCTTCGACGAGCAGTACTTC. It encodes CASSSPALAGVFDEQYF.